These 13 T cell receptor beta chains came from one sample sequenced in a study of cytomegalovirus exposure and HLA in healthy donors. The assay was immunoSEQ multiplex PCR, and TCRdb's table has in-frame clones only and misses some. The sample carries 66,000 or so clones, approximately 97% recorded once. The sequenced sample consisted of PBMCs. These receptors were collected from a woman between 18 and 30 years old in good health and CMV-seropositive.

The chain uses TRBV27 and TRBJ2-4, with 13 bases matching TRBD2. Trimming took 4 bases from V and 0 from J; bases not matched to a gene: 12. The germline V gene has CDR1 MNHEY and CDR2 SMNVEV (reference sequence). This CDR3 has 20 residues. The CDR3 loop reads CASSSLPGTSGKLAKNIQYF. In DNA, the CDR3 is TGTGCCAGCAGTTCGCTCCCCGGGACTAGCGGGAAACTAGCCAAAAACATTCAGTACTTC.

The J gene is TRBJ1-5, the V gene TRBV28, with 7 bases matching TRBD1. Looked up from germline, CDR1 is MDHEN and CDR2 is SYDVKM. The CDR3 sequence is 17 residues long. V was clipped by 3 bases and J by 0 bases; unmatched bases: 8. The CDR3 region is CASSFSGTAFSNQPQHF. As DNA, the CDR3 is TGTGCCAGCAGTTTCTCCGGGACAGCCTTTAGCAATCAGCCCCAGCATTTT.

This clone was observed a single time. The V call is TRBV10-2, the J call TRBJ1-5; D is unresolved. Germline CDR1 reads WSHSY; CDR2 reads SAAADI. Trimming left V 5 bases short and J 1 base short, with 9 bases between. The CDR3 contains 14 residues. DNA of the CDR3: TGCGCCAGCAGTTCTGGAGGAAGCAATCAGCCCCAGCATTTT. It translates to CASSSGGSNQPQHF.

The V call is TRBV9, the J call TRBJ2-5; TRBD1 agrees at 7 bases. The V segment lost 3 bases and the J segment 5 bases; nucleotides outside the gene matches: 13. Germline V CDR1 and CDR2: SGDLS, YYNGEE. CDR3 size: 16 residues. CDR3 loop: CASSAGTEASGETQYF. The CDR3 DNA reads as TGTGCCAGCAGCGCCGGGACAGAGGCCTCAGGGGAGACCCAGTACTTC.

J is TRBJ1-1 and V is TRBV6-1; no clear D gene. Trimming took off 11 bases at V and 0 bases at J, with 13 bases between the two ends. This CDR3 is built from 13 residues. Germline-derived CDR1 and CDR2 are MNHNS and SASEGT. The CDR3 nucleotides read TGTGCCGCCGCGAAAGAGATGAACACTGAAGCTTTCTTT. It translates to CAAAKEMNTEAFF.

The chain has TRBV28 and TRBJ1-2, with D possibly matching TRBD1 (6 bases). V shed 6 bases and J shed 2 bases, with 13 bases lying between them. Germline V lookup: CDR1 MDHEN, CDR2 SYDVKM. This CDR3 region has 14 residues. CDR3 sequence: CASSSHTGNYGYTF. CDR3 coding DNA: TGTGCCAGCAGCTCACATACAGGGAACTATGGCTACACCTTC.

This clone was counted a single time. This chain links TRBV9 with TRBJ1-3, with D possibly being TRBD1 (5 bases). This CDR3 region has 16 residues. Germline V gene sequence: CDR1 SGDLS, CDR2 YYNGEE. Trimming took 4 bases from V and 0 from J, leaving 14 bases between them. The DNA for the CDR3 is TGTGCCAGCAGCCCAATAGACAGCTACTCTGGAAACACCATATATTTT. This translates into CASSPIDSYSGNTIYF. Using reference TRBV9 and TRBJ1-3 for the parts outside the CDR3, the full variable domain is DSGVTQTPKHLITATGQRVTLRCSPRSGDLSVYWYQQSLDQGLQFLIQYYNGEERAKGNILERFSAQQFPDLHSELNLSSLELGDSALYFCASSPIDSYSGNTIYFGEGSWLTVV.

This sequence joins TRBV11-2 and TRBJ2-4, with a possible D match to TRBD1 (6 bases). The V gene's germline CDR1 is SGHAT and CDR2 FQNNGV. The CDR3 contains 16 residues. V lost 5 bases and J 2 bases, leaving 16 bases between the germline ends. The CDR3 bases are TGTGCCAGCAGCGCTGTCAGGGGCACTTCCAAAAACATTCAGTACTTC. It is translated as CASSAVRGTSKNIQYF.

The CDR3 nucleotides are TGTGCCAGTAGTTCCGGTTCAGGGGTTGTCTACGAGCAGTACTTC. It is translated as CASSSGSGVVYEQYF. The chain carries TRBV19 and TRBJ2-7, with TRBD1 as a possible D gene (6 bases). This CDR3 has 15 residues. CDR1 and CDR2 (germline): LNHDA, SQIVND (reference sequence). Trimming pared 5 bases from V and 3 bases from J, leaving 17 bases between.

The chain links TRBV6-5 to TRBJ1-1; maybe TRBD1 (6 bases). Trimming cost V 2 bases and J 0 bases, with 13 bases left between them. The CDR3 is 16 residues long. Germline CDR1 reads MNHEY; CDR2 reads SVGAGI. CDR3 protein: CASSYADSYMNTEAFF. In DNA form, the CDR3 reads TGTGCCAGCAGTTACGCGGACAGTTACATGAACACTGAAGCTTTCTTT.

The chain is built from TRBV7-2 and TRBJ2-1; 12 positions match TRBD2. There are 17 residues in the CDR3. The germline CDR1 and CDR2 sequences are SGHTA and FQGNSA. The V segment lost 5 bases and the J segment 0 bases; nucleotides outside the gene matches: 5. The CDR3 bases are TGTGCCAGCAGCAACAGACTAGCGGGAGACTCCTACAATGAGCAGTTCTTC. This gives the protein CASSNRLAGDSYNEQFF.

The rearrangement uses TRBV5-4 and TRBJ2-5; TRBD1 matches at 9 bases. CDR1 and CDR2 (germline): SGHNT, YYREEE (reference sequence). This CDR3 region has 15 residues. V was pared by 4 bases and J by 2 bases, with 6 bases of the junction left unmatched. DNA of the CDR3: TGTGCCAGCAGCGTAACGGGGACAGGGCAAGAGACCCAGTACTTC. Amino acid sequence: CASSVTGTGQETQYF.

The CDR3 sequence: CASSPPDRTYEQYF. CDR3 nucleotide sequence: TGTGCCAGCAGCCCCCCAGATCGAACCTACGAGCAGTACTTC. This sequence joins TRBV11-2 and TRBJ2-7; D gene ambiguous. The ends were cut back, 5 bases at V and 2 bases at J, with 13 bases in the middle. The germline CDR1 and CDR2 sequences are SGHAT and FQNNGV. The CDR3 totals 14 residues. Full variable domain (rest looked up from reference TRBV11-2 and TRBJ2-7): EAGVAQSPRYKIIEKRQSVAFWCNPISGHATLYWYQQILGQGPKLLIQFQNNGVVDDSQLPKDRFSAERLKGVDSTLKIQPAKLEDSAVYLCASSPPDRTYEQYFGPGTRLTVT.